The 30 T cell receptor beta chains given below trace back to one sample, sequenced in a study of T cell responses to AZD1222 COVID-19 vaccine. Produced via immunoSEQ multiplex PCR; TCRdb's table is partial and in-frame only. This sample yields approximately 100,000 clones, of which roughly 85% are seen a single time; roughly 4.5% belongs to the top ten. Sequencing used peripheral blood, obtained 28 days after the second AZD1222 dose. These receptors were taken from an adult who received the AZD1222 COVID-19 vaccine.

V and J are TRBV2 and TRBJ1-1, with 9 bases identical to TRBD1. CDR1 is SNHLY and CDR2 is FYNNEI in the germline V gene. The CDR3 consists of 13 residues. With V trimmed by 4 bases and J by 5 bases, 2 bases remained unmatched. CDR3 region: CASSGDRETEAFF. The CDR3 DNA reads TGTGCCAGCAGTGGGGACAGGGAGACTGAAGCTTTCTTT.

The chain links TRBV6-4 to TRBJ2-6; D is possibly TRBD1 (5 bases). The CDR3 is made up of 16 amino acids. The V gene lost 3 bases and the J gene lost 1 base, with 10 bases spanning the gap. Germline loops: CDR1 MRHNA, CDR2 SNTAGT. CDR3 sequence (DNA): TGTGCCAGCAGTGATCAGGGCGTTTCTGGGGCCAACGTCCTGACTTTC. It is translated as CASSDQGVSGANVLTF.

The rearrangement links TRBV5-1 to TRBJ2-7; D call uncertain. The CDR3 runs 13 residues. Deletions cut 0 bases from V and 1 base from J, with 5 bases between. CDR1 and CDR2 from the germline V gene are SGHRS and YFSETQ. This CDR3 is CASSLDTSYEQYF. CDR3 sequence (DNA): TGCGCCAGCAGCTTGGATACATCCTACGAGCAGTACTTC.

The rearrangement uses TRBV11-2 and TRBJ2-1; D may be TRBD1 (5 bases). The CDR3 sequence is 13 residues long. V was pared by 5 bases and J by 9 bases, with 14 bases between. The germline CDR1 and CDR2 sequences are SGHAT and FQNNGV. The CDR3 region has the DNA TGTGCCAGCAGCATCAGTTGGGGCAGTGAGCAGTTCTTC. It specifies CASSISWGSEQFF. Full variable domain (remainder filled in from reference TRBV11-2 and TRBJ2-1): EAGVAQSPRYKIIEKRQSVAFWCNPISGHATLYWYQQILGQGPKLLIQFQNNGVVDDSQLPKDRFSAERLKGVDSTLKIQPAKLEDSAVYLCASSISWGSEQFFGPGTRLTVL.

The rearrangement uses TRBV27 and TRBJ2-1, with 7 bases fitting TRBD1. There are 12 residues in the CDR3. With V trimmed by 2 bases and J by 10 bases, 2 bases remained unmatched. Germline lookup yields CDR1 MNHEY and CDR2 SMNVEV (reference sequence). In DNA, the CDR3 is TGTGCCAGCAGTTTACGGGACAGAGAGCAGTTCTTC. Its protein is CASSLRDREQFF.

This rearrangement joins TRBV6-5 to TRBJ2-3; D uncertain. The CDR3 length is 13 residues. Germline assignment: CDR1 MNHEY and CDR2 SVGAGI. The ends were cut back, 7 bases at V and 1 base at J, with 9 bases in the middle. CDR3 region: CASNSFGTDTQYF. The CDR3 region has the DNA TGTGCCAGCAACAGCTTTGGCACAGATACGCAGTATTTT.

The chain is built from TRBV28 and TRBJ1-3; no definite D call. V shed 6 bases and J shed 4 bases, with 4 bases lying between them. The V gene's germline CDR1 is MDHEN and CDR2 SYDVKM. The CDR3 consists of 11 residues. In DNA form, the CDR3 reads TGTGCCAGCAGACTCGGAAACACCATATATTTT. Translating it yields CASRLGNTIYF.

The chain links TRBV9 to TRBJ2-3; 11 bases fit TRBD2. Germline CDR1 is SGDLS and CDR2 is YYNGEE. The CDR3 contains 17 residues. With 4 bases clipped from V and 7 bases from J, the junction kept 14 bases outside the gene matches. The CDR3 region has the DNA TGTGCCAGCAGCCCCCCCGGGACTAGCGGCTTCGGAAATACGCAGTATTTT. Translating gives CASSPPGTSGFGNTQYF.

J is TRBJ1-4 and V is TRBV2; TRBD1 matches at 8 bases. CDR1 is SNHLY, CDR2 FYNNEI, per germline. The CDR3 runs to 16 residues. Trimming took 6 bases from V and 0 from J; bases not matched to a gene: 6. CDR3 sequence reads: CASRQQGGSTNEKLFF. The DNA for the CDR3 is TGTGCCAGCAGACAACAGGGGGGATCAACTAATGAAAAACTGTTTTTT.

V gene TRBV19 combines with J gene TRBJ1-4, with no clear D. This CDR3 region has 13 residues. Germline CDR1 and CDR2: LNHDA and SQIVND (reference sequence). Trimming removed 5 bases from V and 5 bases from J, with 9 bases in between. Here the CDR3 reads CASSEVLNEKLFF. For the CDR3, the DNA is TGTGCCAGTAGTGAGGTACTCAATGAAAAACTGTTTTTT.

This chain links TRBV11-2 with TRBJ2-2, with D possibly TRBD2 on 6 matching bases. The V gene lost 5 bases and the J gene lost 4 bases, with 11 bases spanning the gap. This CDR3 is 14 amino acids long. Per germline, CDR1 SGHAT and CDR2 FQNNGV. The CDR3, as DNA: TGTGCCAGCAGCCGGACGGGGGTCACCGGGGAGCTGTTTTTT. Protein: CASSRTGVTGELFF.

The chain is built from TRBV29-1 and TRBJ2-1; either TRBD1 or TRBD2 may fit D (5 bases each). Germline loops: CDR1 SQVTM, CDR2 ANQGSEA. V was clipped by 6 bases and J by 4 bases, with 16 bases between them. CDR3 length: 14 amino acids. This CDR3 is CSVSRDRSYNEQFF. DNA for the CDR3: TGCAGCGTGAGCCGGGACCGATCATACAATGAGCAGTTCTTC.

J is TRBJ1-2 and V is TRBV7-9; a possible D gene is TRBD1 (5 bases). V was pared by 1 base and J by 3 bases, with 12 bases between. The CDR3 totals 15 residues. CDR1 SEHNR and CDR2 FQNEAQ come from the germline V gene (reference sequence). The CDR3: CASSLGGDGDYGYTF. CDR3 DNA sequence: TGTGCCAGCAGCTTAGGTGGGGACGGTGACTATGGCTACACCTTC.

V is TRBV5-1 and J is TRBJ1-2; 7 nucleotides line up with TRBD1. The CDR3 runs 13 residues. CDR1 is SGHRS and CDR2 is YFSETQ in the germline V gene. V shed 0 bases, J shed 7 bases, and the junction held 3 bases outside the gene matches. CDR3 protein: CASSLGQGIGYTF. The CDR3 DNA reads as TGCGCCAGCAGCTTGGGACAGGGAATTGGCTACACCTTC.

This chain joins TRBV7-2 and TRBJ1-2; D remains unclear. This CDR3 spans 13 amino acids. CDR1 and CDR2 (germline): SGHTA, FQGNSA. Trimming pared 1 base from V and 7 bases from J, leaving 10 bases between. The CDR3 reads CASSLGRLSGYTF. Written as DNA, the CDR3 is TGTGCCAGCAGCTTAGGTCGACTCAGTGGCTACACCTTC.

This sequence joins TRBV7-8 and TRBJ1-6; D remains unclear. In germline, CDR1 is SGHVS, CDR2 FQNEAQ. This CDR3 is built from 16 residues. The V and J ends lost 5 bases and 7 bases respectively, with 18 bases between them. The CDR3 DNA reads as TGTGCCAGCAGCCCTCGGTCGGGTAGAGTAAATTCACCCCTCCACTTT. Its protein product is CASSPRSGRVNSPLHF.

This chain joins TRBV7-9 and TRBJ1-4; 9 bases agree with TRBD1. V lost 1 base and J lost 6; bases outside the gene matches: 3. The germline V gene encodes CDR1 SEHNR and CDR2 FQNEAQ (reference sequence). This CDR3 has 15 residues. The CDR3 DNA follows: TGTGCCAGCAGCTTAGTCACAGGGGGCGATGAAAAACTGTTTTTT. Residues: CASSLVTGGDEKLFF.

Here the CDR3 reads CSVERDYGYTF. DNA for the CDR3: TGCAGCGTTGAACGAGATTATGGCTACACCTTC. The genes are TRBV29-1 and TRBJ1-2; D is unclear. Per the germline V gene, CDR1 is SQVTM and CDR2 is ANQGSEA. Trimming removed 2 bases at V and 5 bases at J, with 6 bases between. CDR3 length: 11 amino acids.

CDR3 bases: TGTGCCATCAGTGAGTCGCTGTCCGGCACTGAAGCTTTCTTT. Translation gives CAISESLSGTEAFF. J is TRBJ1-1 and V is TRBV10-3, with unresolved D. The V end lost 0 bases, the J end lost 4 bases, and 9 bases lay between the germline ends. Germline CDR1 and CDR2: ENHRY and SYGVKD. The CDR3 is 14 amino acids.

V usage is TRBV4-2 and J usage is TRBJ2-7; maybe TRBD1 (5 bases). The CDR3 runs to 14 residues. Per germline, CDR1 LGHNA and CDR2 YNFKEQ. V shed 0 bases and J shed 0 bases, with 6 bases lying between them. This CDR3 is CASSQDDSSYEQYF. In DNA form, the CDR3 reads TGTGCCAGCAGCCAAGATGACAGCTCCTACGAGCAGTACTTC.

This clone was detected only a few times. The CDR3 region is CASSLGGRVAADTQYF. CDR3 DNA sequence: TGCGCCAGCAGCTTGGGAGGGAGGGTGGCGGCAGATACGCAGTATTTT. The rearrangement joins TRBV5-1 to TRBJ2-3, with 7 bases that match TRBD2. Germline loops: CDR1 SGHRS, CDR2 YFSETQ. V lost 0 bases and J lost 4; bases outside the gene matches: 8. CDR3 length: 16 amino acids.

The chain carries TRBV7-2 and TRBJ1-6; D unclear. The CDR3 consists of 14 residues. CDR1 SGHTA and CDR2 FQGNSA come from the germline V gene. V lost 1 base to trimming and J lost 10 bases, with 11 bases between them. The chain's CDR3 is CASSLVRGGSPLHF. CDR3 nucleotides: TGTGCCAGCAGCTTAGTACGGGGAGGCTCACCCCTCCACTTT.

The rearrangement links TRBV27 to TRBJ1-1; D is perhaps TRBD1 (5 bases). V was cut by 6 bases and J by 7 bases, with 12 bases left in between. CDR3 length: 12 residues. Germline V gives CDR1 MNHEY, CDR2 SMNVEV (reference sequence). CDR3 nucleotides: TGTGCCAGCAGCCCCTGGGGCGGTGAAGCTTTCTTT. As protein: CASSPWGGEAFF.

V usage is TRBV7-3 and J usage is TRBJ2-2; unclear D gene. V lost 4 bases and J lost 0, with 3 bases in between. The CDR3 covers 13 residues. Germline CDR1 SGHTA, CDR2 FQGTGA. The CDR3 protein is CASSSTNTGELFF. The DNA for the CDR3 is TGTGCCAGCAGCTCGACGAACACCGGGGAGCTGTTTTTT.

The chain joins TRBV28 to TRBJ2-1; 12 nucleotides agree with TRBD2. CDR3 length: 17 residues. CDR1 and CDR2 from the germline V gene are MDHEN and SYDVKM. Germline trimming cut 7 bases from V and 4 bases from J; bases unmatched to any gene: 11. The CDR3 loop is CASTVTSGGNPYNEQFF. CDR3 DNA: TGTGCCAGCACTGTGACTAGCGGGGGTAACCCTTACAATGAGCAGTTCTTC.

The rearrangement links TRBV7-3 to TRBJ1-2; 9 nucleotides match TRBD1. Germline V gene lookup returns CDR1 SGHTA and CDR2 FQGTGA. V was clipped by 3 bases and J by 7 bases; unmatched bases: 9. This CDR3 is 15 amino acids long. The CDR3 protein is CASSFRGTGSGGYTF. CDR3 DNA: TGTGCCAGCAGCTTTAGGGGGACAGGGAGTGGTGGCTACACCTTC.

The chain links TRBV11-3 to TRBJ2-3; TRBD1 matches at 10 bases. CDR3 length: 15 residues. The V gene end was trimmed by 3 bases and the J gene end by 7 bases; junction bases not matched to a gene: 7. The germline gives CDR1 SGHNT, CDR2 YENEEA. Here the CDR3 DNA reads TGTGCCAGCAGCTTGACAGGGGGCGATCTGTATACGCAGTATTTT. It is translated as CASSLTGGDLYTQYF.

The V and J genes are TRBV19 and TRBJ1-5, with D maybe TRBD1 (6 bases). Germline V gene lookup returns CDR1 LNHDA and CDR2 SQIVND (reference sequence). V dropped 7 bases and J dropped 7 bases, with 11 bases sitting between them. The CDR3 is made up of 12 amino acids. CDR3 region: CASTQGWQPQHF. CDR3 coding DNA: TGTGCCAGTACTCAGGGGTGGCAGCCCCAGCATTTT.

The V gene is TRBV29-1, the J gene TRBJ2-1; D unresolved. The CDR3 runs 11 residues. The V and J ends lost 7 bases and 8 bases respectively, with 12 bases between them. CDR1 is SQVTM, CDR2 ANQGSEA, per germline. The chain's CDR3 is CSGITGHEQFF. The CDR3 DNA is TGCAGCGGCATAACCGGGCATGAGCAGTTCTTC.

This chain joins TRBV7-2 and TRBJ2-2, with D hard to call. The V end lost 5 bases, the J end lost 2 bases, and 15 bases lay between the germline ends. Germline V gene lookup returns CDR1 SGHTA and CDR2 FQGNSA. This CDR3 region has 16 residues. CDR3 region: CASSPHHKINTGELFF. The CDR3 coding sequence is TGTGCCAGCAGCCCCCATCATAAGATTAACACCGGGGAGCTGTTTTTT. The whole variable domain, filled in from reference TRBV7-2 and TRBJ2-2, reads GAGVSQSPSNKVTEKGKDVELRCDPISGHTALYWYRQSLGQGLEFLIYFQGNSAPDKSGLPSDRFSAERTGGSVSTLTIQRTQQEDSAVYLCASSPHHKINTGELFFGEGSRLTVL.